These 14 T cell receptor beta chains came from one sample sequenced in a study of cytomegalovirus exposure and HLA in healthy donors. Amplification used 60 Vbeta primers and 13 Jbeta primers. Assay used: immunoSEQ multiplex PCR; TCRdb lists only in-frame clones, some missing. The profile shows just over 200,000 clones, 65% to 80% of them singletons. Material: PBMCs. All receptors come from a man aged 50 or older in good health and CMV-seronegative.

The chain has TRBV13 and TRBJ2-7; D possibly corresponds to TRBD1 (6 bases). Trimming cost V 2 bases and J 4 bases, with 12 bases left between them. This CDR3 has 14 amino acids. Germline values: CDR1 PRHDT, CDR2 FYEKMQ (reference sequence). The CDR3, as DNA: TGTGCCAGCAGCTTAACAGGGAGAGGGTACGAGCAGTACTTC. This gives the protein CASSLTGRGYEQYF.

The rearrangement joins TRBV6-1 to TRBJ1-4; a weak D match, TRBD1 (6 bases). Trimming cost V 8 bases and J 10 bases, with 17 bases left between them. This CDR3 has 13 residues. CDR1 and CDR2 (germline): MNHNS, SASEGT. In DNA, the CDR3 is TGTGCCAGCCTAGACCGGGACAAAAGAAAACTGTTTTTT. The encoded protein is CASLDRDKRKLFF.

The chain combines TRBV6-6 with TRBJ2-4; D is ambiguous. CDR1 and CDR2 from the germline V gene are MNHNY and SVGAGI (reference sequence). The CDR3 extends over 12 amino acids. The V end was cut by 10 bases, the J end by 16 bases, with 23 bases between. The CDR3 here is CATKDSVGLPYF. CDR3 nucleotide sequence: TGTGCCACCAAAGACTCCGTCGGTCTCCCTTACTTC.

This clone turned up a few times. The chain is built from TRBV5-4 and TRBJ1-1; D uncertain. CDR1 SGHNT and CDR2 YYREEE come from the germline V gene (reference sequence). The V and J ends lost 4 bases and 5 bases respectively, with 18 bases between them. The CDR3 consists of 15 residues. The CDR3, as DNA: TGTGCCAGCAGCCTGGGATTCGAGGTCGGGACTGAAGCTTTCTTT. As protein: CASSLGFEVGTEAFF.

The chain is built from TRBV27 and TRBJ1-4; 9 positions match TRBD1. V dropped 6 bases and J dropped 7; count of bases not matched to a gene: 18. This CDR3 spans 18 amino acids. In germline, CDR1 is MNHEY, CDR2 SMNVEV (reference sequence). The CDR3 reads CASRPNRSPGQGREKLFF. In nucleotides, the CDR3 is TGTGCCAGCAGACCAAACCGCTCTCCGGGACAGGGCCGTGAAAAACTGTTTTTT. Full variable domain (outside the CDR3, taken from reference TRBV27 and TRBJ1-4): EAQVTQNPRYLITVTGKKLTVTCSQNMNHEYMSWYRQDPGLGLRQIYYSMNVEVTDKGDVPEGYKVSRKEKRNFPLILESPSPNQTSLYFCASRPNRSPGQGREKLFFGSGTQLSVL.

J is TRBJ2-4 and V is TRBV10-1; 9 bases are shared with TRBD1. Germline CDR1 reads WNHNN; CDR2 reads SYGVQD (reference sequence). CDR3 length equals 15 residues. Here the CDR3 DNA reads TGCGGCGGCCGACAGGGGGGTCCGGGCAAAAACATTCAGTACTTC. It translates to CGGRQGGPGKNIQYF.

The chain joins TRBV7-9 to TRBJ2-7; D is possibly TRBD2 (5 bases). CDR3 length equals 14 residues. Germline V gene data show CDR1 as SEHNR and CDR2 as FQNEAQ (reference sequence). V was cut by 3 bases and J by 4 bases, with 13 bases left in between. CDR3: CASSFVGGEYEQYF. CDR3 coding DNA: TGTGCCAGCAGCTTCGTCGGAGGAGAGTACGAGCAGTACTTC.

CDR3 nucleotide sequence: TGTGCCAGCTCACCATCACAGGGGGCGCGCACTGAAGCTTTCTTT. It encodes CASSPSQGARTEAFF. The chain employs TRBV18 and TRBJ1-1; 9 nucleotides line up with TRBD1. CDR3 size: 15 residues. The trim removed 2 bases at V and 4 bases at J, leaving 5 bases unmatched. Germline V CDR1 and CDR2: KGHSH, LQKENI.

The CDR3 DNA reads TGTGCCAGTAGGCGGCGGGAGGCCAGCTCCTACGAGCAGTACTTC. Protein sequence: CASRRREASSYEQYF. This sequence joins TRBV19 and TRBJ2-7, with 8 bases that match TRBD2. Germline CDR1 reads LNHDA; CDR2 reads SQIVND (reference sequence). Germline trimming cut 6 bases from V and 0 bases from J; bases unmatched to any gene: 7. The CDR3 extends over 15 amino acids.

V and J are TRBV9 and TRBJ2-7, with 14 bases aligning to TRBD2. Trimming removed 3 bases from V and 4 bases from J; junction bases left unmatched: 3. The germline V gene encodes CDR1 SGDLS and CDR2 YYNGEE. This CDR3 has 15 amino acids. For the CDR3, the DNA is TGTGCCAGCAGCGGTGGGACTAGCGGGAGATACGAGCAGTACTTC. This sequence encodes CASSGGTSGRYEQYF.

The CDR3 is CASSQRQTAQPQHF. CDR3 DNA: TGTGCCAGCAGCCAGAGACAGACAGCCCAGCCCCAGCATTTT. The chain carries TRBV6-5 and TRBJ1-5; a weak D match, TRBD1 (5 bases). The germline V and J ends were trimmed by 6 bases and 7 bases, with 16 bases remaining between them. CDR3 length equals 14 residues. Germline CDR1 reads MNHEY; CDR2 reads SVGAGI.

This chain links TRBV18 with TRBJ2-3, with 8 nucleotides matching TRBD2. Trimming at V came to 4 bases and at J to 4 bases, leaving 4 bases not matched to a gene. Germline V gene lookup returns CDR1 KGHSH and CDR2 LQKENI. The CDR3 has 14 residues. CDR3 sequence (DNA): TGTGCCAGCTCACAAGGACTAGCCCCAGATACGCAGTATTTT. This gives the protein CASSQGLAPDTQYF.

V usage is TRBV27 and J usage is TRBJ2-7; possibly TRBD2 for D (6 bases). There are 13 residues in the CDR3. Germline CDR1 is MNHEY and CDR2 is SMNVEV (reference sequence). Trimming left V 3 bases short and J 4 bases short, with 10 bases between. The DNA for the CDR3 is TGTGCCAGCAGTTTGCGGGGTTTATACGAGCAGTACTTC. This translates into CASSLRGLYEQYF.

J is TRBJ2-1 and V is TRBV15, with 9 nucleotides matching TRBD2. The trim removed 8 bases at V and 6 bases at J, leaving 17 bases unmatched. CDR3 length equals 17 residues. From germline, CDR1 is LNHNV and CDR2 YYDKDF (reference sequence). The CDR3 reads CATGSPPSGITSNEQFF. CDR3 nucleotide sequence: TGTGCCACCGGCTCCCCTCCTAGCGGGATAACGTCCAATGAGCAGTTCTTC.